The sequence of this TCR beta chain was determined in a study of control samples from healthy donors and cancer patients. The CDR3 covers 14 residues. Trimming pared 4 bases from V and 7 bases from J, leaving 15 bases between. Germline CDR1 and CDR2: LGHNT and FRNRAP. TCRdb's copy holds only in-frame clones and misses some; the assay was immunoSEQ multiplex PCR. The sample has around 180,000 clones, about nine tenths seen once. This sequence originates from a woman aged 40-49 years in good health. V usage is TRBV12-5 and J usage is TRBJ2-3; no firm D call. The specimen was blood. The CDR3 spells CASGSDRMGNTQYF. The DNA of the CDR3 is TGTGCTAGTGGTTCTGACCGGATGGGTAATACGCAGTATTTT.